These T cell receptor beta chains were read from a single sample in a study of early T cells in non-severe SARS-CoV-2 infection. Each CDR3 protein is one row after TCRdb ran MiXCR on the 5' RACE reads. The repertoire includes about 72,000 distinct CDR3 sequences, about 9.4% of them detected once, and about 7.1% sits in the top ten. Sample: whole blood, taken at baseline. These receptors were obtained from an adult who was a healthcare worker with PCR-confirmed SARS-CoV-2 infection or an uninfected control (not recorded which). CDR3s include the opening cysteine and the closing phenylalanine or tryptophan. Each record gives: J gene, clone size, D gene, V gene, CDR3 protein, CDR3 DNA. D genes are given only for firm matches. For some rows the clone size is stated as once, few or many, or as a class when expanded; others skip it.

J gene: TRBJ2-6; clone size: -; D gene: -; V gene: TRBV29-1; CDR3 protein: CSVERTGANVLTF; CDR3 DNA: TGCAGCGTTGAGAGGACTGGGGCCAACGTCCTGACTTTC
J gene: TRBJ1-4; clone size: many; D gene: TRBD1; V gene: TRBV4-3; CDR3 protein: CASSARTGHGEKLFF; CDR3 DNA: TGCGCCAGCAGCGCCAGGACAGGGCATGGAGAAAAACTGTTTTTT
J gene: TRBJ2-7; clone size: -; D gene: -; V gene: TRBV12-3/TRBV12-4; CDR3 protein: CASSERATRPTYEQYF; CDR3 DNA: TGTGCCAGCTCCGAGCGCGCTACCCGTCCCACCTACGAGCAGTACTTC
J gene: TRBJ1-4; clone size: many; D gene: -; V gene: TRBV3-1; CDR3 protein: CASSLKHDEMREKLFF; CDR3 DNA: TGTGCCAGCAGCCTCAAGCATGACGAGATGCGGGAAAAACTGTTTTTT
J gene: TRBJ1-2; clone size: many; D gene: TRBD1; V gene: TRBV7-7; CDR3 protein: CASSLAEDRGYGYTF; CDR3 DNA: TGTGCTAGCAGCTTAGCGGAGGACAGGGGGTATGGCTACACCTTC
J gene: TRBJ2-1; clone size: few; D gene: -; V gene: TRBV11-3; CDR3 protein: CASSLVVSGATYNEQFF; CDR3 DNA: TGTGCCAGCAGCTTAGTCGTCTCGGGGGCCACCTACAATGAGCAGTTCTTC
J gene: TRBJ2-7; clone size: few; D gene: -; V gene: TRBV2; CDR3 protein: CASSDVGKYEQYF; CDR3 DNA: TGTGCCAGCAGTGATGTAGGGAAGTACGAGCAGTACTTC
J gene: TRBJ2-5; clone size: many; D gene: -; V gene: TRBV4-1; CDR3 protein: CASSQGPVEQETQYF; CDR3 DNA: TGCGCCAGCAGCCAAGGCCCGGTGGAACAAGAGACCCAGTACTTC
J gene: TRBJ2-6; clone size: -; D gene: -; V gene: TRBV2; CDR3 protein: CASRGTLLSSGANVLTF; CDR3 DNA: TGTGCCAGCAGGGGGACGTTACTTAGCTCTGGGGCCAACGTCCTGACTTTC
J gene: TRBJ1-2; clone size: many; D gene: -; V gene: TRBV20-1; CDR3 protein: CSARVRTGEFYGYTF; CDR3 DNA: TGCAGTGCTAGAGTCAGGACGGGAGAGTTCTATGGCTACACCTTC
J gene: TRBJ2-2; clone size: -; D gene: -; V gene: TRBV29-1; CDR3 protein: CSAGGGTVNTGELFF; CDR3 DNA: TGCAGCGCCGGCGGAGGGACAGTGAACACCGGGGAGCTGTTTTTT
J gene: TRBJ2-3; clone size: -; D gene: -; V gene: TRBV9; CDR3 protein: CASSVDQSTDTQYF; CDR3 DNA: TGTGCCAGCAGCGTAGACCAGAGCACAGATACGCAGTATTTT
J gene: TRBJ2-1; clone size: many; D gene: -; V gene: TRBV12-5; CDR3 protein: CASGLGTPYNEQFF; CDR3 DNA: TGTGCTAGTGGTCTTGGGACCCCTTACAATGAGCAGTTCTTC
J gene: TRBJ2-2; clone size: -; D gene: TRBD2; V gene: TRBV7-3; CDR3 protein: CASSTTSGGTGELFF; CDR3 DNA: TGTGCCTCCTCGACGACTAGCGGGGGAACCGGGGAGCTGTTTTTT
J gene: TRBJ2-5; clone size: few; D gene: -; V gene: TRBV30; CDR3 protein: CAWSTGEETQYF; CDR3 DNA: TGTGCCTGGAGTACAGGTGAAGAGACCCAGTACTTC
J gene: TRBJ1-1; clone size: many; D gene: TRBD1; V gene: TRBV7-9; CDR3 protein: CASSFDRGGEAFF; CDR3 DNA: TGTGCCAGCAGCTTCGACAGGGGCGGTGAAGCTTTCTTT
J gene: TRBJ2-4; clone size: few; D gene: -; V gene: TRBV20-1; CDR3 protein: CSATDIRLAKNIQYF; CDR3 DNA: TGCAGTGCTACGGACATTCGGTTAGCCAAAAACATTCAGTACTTC
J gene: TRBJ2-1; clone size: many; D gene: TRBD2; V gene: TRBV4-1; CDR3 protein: CASSPGGRGVLNEQFF; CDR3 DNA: TGCGCCAGCAGCCCGGGAGGGCGGGGGGTTTTAAATGAGCAGTTCTTC